Sequencing of this T cell receptor beta chain was carried out in a study of CD8 T cells in Susac syndrome. Sequencing targeted TCR beta in blood CD8+ and CD4+ T cells. It was negative isolation that provided the CD8+ and CD4+ T cells, whereas TEMRA cells were enriched by FACS. cDNA came from about 0.5 to 1 ug RNA primed by random hexamers. The authors amplified TCR beta CDR3 across 54 Vbeta and 13 Jbeta using immunoSEQ multiplex PCR. TCRdb processed the immunoSEQ multiplex PCR reads anew with MiXCR; each CDR3 protein has one entry. The profile shows 300,000 or so distinct CDR3 sequences, approximately 90% of them singletons. The sample was CD4+ T cells from PBMCs. The clonotype comes from a human donor with multiple sclerosis.

The chain's CDR3 is CASSLERLGTSGRPGRETQYF. CDR3 in DNA: TGTGCCAGCAGCTTAGAAAGGCTAGGGACTAGCGGGAGGCCCGGCCGGGAGACCCAGTACTTC. The rearrangement uses TRBV11-2 and TRBJ2-5; 15 nucleotides align to TRBD2. This CDR3 contains 21 residues. The germline V gene encodes CDR1 SGHAT and CDR2 FQNNGV. The V gene end was trimmed by 0 bases and the J gene end by 5 bases; junction bases not matched to a gene: 16.